This record covers a single T cell receptor beta chain. This specimen comes from a study of blood T cell repertoires in COVID-19. Authors' analysis steps: Scientists estimated how many nucleated cells there were by amplifying reference gene primers. The table came from immunoSEQ multiplex PCR; TCRdb's copy has only in-frame clones and leaves some out. The V and J calls and clone size are taken from that table; D and trimming were inferred from the DNA. The sample has some 200,000 clones, around 90% seen once. This TCR came from a man in his late teens or twenties with acute COVID-19. Source material: PBMCs or T cells enriched from blood (not recorded which).

The CDR3 coding sequence is TGTGCCAGCAGTTATATGACTAGCGGGAGAAACAATGAGCAGTTCTTC. Protein sequence: CASSYMTSGRNNEQFF. The V call is TRBV6-5, the J call TRBJ2-1; 12 bases are a match to TRBD2. V lost 3 bases and J lost 5; bases outside the gene matches: 5. The V gene's germline CDR1 is MNHEY and CDR2 SVGAGI. The CDR3 is made up of 16 amino acids.